Listed below are T cell receptor beta chains from one sample, sequenced in a study of T-cell memory formation after mild COVID-19. MiXCR, run by TCRdb on the 5' RACE reads, gives a single entry per CDR3 protein. The sample contains roughly 150,000 distinct CDR3 sequences, about an eighth of which appear only once. Sample: PBMCs or a T cell subset sorted from them (not recorded which). The source of these receptors is a man in his late teens or twenties who had mild COVID-19 (a few samples of this study predate the infection). Cell type and time point are not known. CDR3s include the opening cysteine and the closing phenylalanine or tryptophan. A D gene is named only where the DNA matches it firmly. Clone size is stated in some rows and not others, as once, few, many or a class when expanded.

clone_size	v_call	j_call	d_call	cdr3_nt	cdr3_aa
few	TRBV4-3	TRBJ2-4	TRBD1	TGCGCCAGCAGCCAAGATGGGACAGGGAAAGGCATTCAGTACTTC	CASSQDGTGKGIQYF
few	TRBV6-6	TRBJ1-2	-	TGTGCCAGCAGTTACGTTCCGGGAATATATGGCTACACCTTC	CASSYVPGIYGYTF
-	TRBV7-2	TRBJ2-3	-	TGTGCCAGCACCGGGACAGATACGCAGTATTTT	CASTGTDTQYF
-	TRBV5-6	TRBJ1-2	TRBD1	TGTGCCAGCAGCTTGGTGGACAGGGCGAACTATGGCTACACCTTC	CASSLVDRANYGYTF
-	TRBV20-1	TRBJ2-5	-	TGCAGTGCTACGATGGCGGGAGAGACCCAGTACTTC	CSATMAGETQYF
-	TRBV19	TRBJ2-1	-	TGTGCCAGTCAGGAATCGACGATCTACAATGAGCAGTTCTTC	CASQESTIYNEQFF
-	TRBV24-1	TRBJ2-5	-	TGTGCCACCAGTGATTTGAGAGGGGAAGAGACCCAGTACTTC	CATSDLRGEETQYF
-	TRBV20-1	TRBJ2-7	-	TGCAGTGGGGGACAAAGCGGCAGGGGGGCCCGCAAGCAGTACTTC	CSGGQSGRGARKQYF
few	TRBV6-6	TRBJ2-5	-	TGTGCCAGCAGCCAAGACTCAGAGACCCAGTACTTC	CASSQDSETQYF
few	TRBV30	TRBJ2-7	TRBD1	TGTGCCTGGAGTGGGGACAGGGAAGAGCAGTACTTC	CAWSGDREEQYF
many	TRBV5-1	TRBJ2-1	-	TGCGCCAGCAGCTCCTCACAGGGTTGGGGGCAGTTCTTC	CASSSSQGWGQFF
-	TRBV20-1	TRBJ2-2	TRBD2	TGCAGTGCTACCATCGGGACTAGCGACACCGGGGAGCTGTTTTTT	CSATIGTSDTGELFF
few	TRBV12-3/TRBV12-4	TRBJ2-3	-	TGTGCCAGCAGTTTAGGGCCTCGGGTACATACGCAGTATTTT	CASSLGPRVHTQYF
-	TRBV9	TRBJ2-2	-	TGTGCCAGCAGCGCTGAAACCCTTTTCTCGAACACCGGGGAGCTGTTTTTT	CASSAETLFSNTGELFF
many	TRBV7-9	TRBJ2-1	-	TGTGCCAGCAGCTTCGGGTATGAGCAGTTCTTC	CASSFGYEQFF
few	TRBV25-1	TRBJ2-7	-	TGTGCCAGCAGAAAACAGGGCTCCTACGAGCAGTACTTC	CASRKQGSYEQYF
few	TRBV7-3	TRBJ2-3	-	TGTGCCAGCGGAATAGGGGGGGGCGATACGCAGTATTTT	CASGIGGGDTQYF
-	TRBV4-2	TRBJ2-2	TRBD1	TGTGCCAGCAGCCAGGTCGGACAGGGGGCCGGGGAGCTGTTTTTT	CASSQVGQGAGELFF
few	TRBV28	TRBJ2-5	TRBD1	TGTGCCAGCAGTCAGGGACAGGGGAGAAAAGAGACCCAGTACTTC	CASSQGQGRKETQYF
few	TRBV30	TRBJ2-7	-	TGTGCCTGGAGTTCCGGCAACTCCTACGAGCAGTACTTC	CAWSSGNSYEQYF
-	TRBV27	TRBJ2-5	-	TGTGCCAGCAGTCTCACCGCGTGGGCTACTGAAGAGACCCAGTACTTC	CASSLTAWATEETQYF
many	TRBV2	TRBJ1-2	TRBD1	TGTGCCAGCAGGCTCCCGGGACAGCTACTATCCTTC	CASRLPGQLLSF
many	TRBV7-6	TRBJ2-3	-	TGTGCCAGCAGCCCCTCCCCGGTAGCTAGGGGACCAGATACGCAGTATTTT	CASSPSPVARGPDTQYF
many	TRBV7-9	TRBJ1-5	TRBD1	TGTGCCAGCAGCCCAGGGACAGGGGGTCAGCCCCAGCATTTT	CASSPGTGGQPQHF
-	TRBV27	TRBJ2-7	-	TGTGCCAGCAGTCCGCGAACGACAGACGCCTACGAGCAGTACTTC	CASSPRTTDAYEQYF
many	TRBV7-2	TRBJ2-1	-	TGTGCCAGCAGGGGCAATGAGCAGTTCTTC	CASRGNEQFF
-	TRBV29-1	TRBJ2-3	TRBD1	TGCAGCGTTGCCGGGACAGGCACAGATACGCAGTATTTT	CSVAGTGTDTQYF
-	TRBV29-1	TRBJ1-1	TRBD1	TGCAGCGCTAGCAGGGGGGTGGACACTGAAGCTTTCTTT	CSASRGVDTEAFF
few	TRBV6-6	TRBJ1-3	-	TGTGCCAGCAGGTCGGTAGGGGCCACTACTGGAAACACCATATATTTT	CASRSVGATTGNTIYF
-	TRBV4-1	TRBJ2-6	-	TGCGCCAGCAGCCAAGGTTTCCGCTCTGGGGCCAACGTCCTGACTTTC	CASSQGFRSGANVLTF
few	TRBV19	TRBJ2-2	-	TGTGCCAGTAGTATACGGGGTACTGACGGGGAGCTGTTTTTT	CASSIRGTDGELFF
few	TRBV20-1	TRBJ2-2	-	TGCAGTGCTAGAGATCTGGGCGCCGGGGAGCTGTTTTTT	CSARDLGAGELFF
many	TRBV3-1	TRBJ1-1	-	TGTGCCAGCAGCCCGTGGGAGGGGAACACTGAAGCTTTCTTT	CASSPWEGNTEAFF
-	TRBV2	TRBJ2-5	-	TGTGCCAGCCCCCGGGGACAAGAGACCCAGTACTTC	CASPRGQETQYF
many	TRBV7-2	TRBJ2-5	-	TGTGCCAGCAGCTTAGAACAGCAAGAGACCCAGTACTTC	CASSLEQQETQYF
-	TRBV6-2/TRBV6-3	TRBJ1-4	-	TGTGCCAGCAGTTACTCTGGAAAACTGTTTTTT	CASSYSGKLFF
-	TRBV12-3/TRBV12-4	TRBJ1-2	TRBD1	TGTGCCAGCATGCAGGGGGTATCTAACTATGGCTACACCTTC	CASMQGVSNYGYTF
few	TRBV10-3	TRBJ2-3	TRBD2	TGTGCCATGGGGCGGGGGGCGCAGTATTTT	CAMGRGAQYF
many	TRBV5-1	TRBJ2-1	-	TGCGCCAGCAGCTTGGCGGGGGTCGGAAACTACAATGAGCAGTTCTTC	CASSLAGVGNYNEQFF
many	TRBV7-2	TRBJ2-3	-	TGTGCCAGCCAGTCCCAATCAAAGGGAGATACGCAGTATTTT	CASQSQSKGDTQYF
few	TRBV5-1	TRBJ1-3	-	TGCGCCAGCAGCTTGAGAGGGGATGGAAACACCATATATTTT	CASSLRGDGNTIYF
-	TRBV4-1	TRBJ1-5	TRBD1	TGCGCCAGCAGCTGGACAGGGGAGGATCAGCCCCAGCATTTT	CASSWTGEDQPQHF
-	TRBV7-2	TRBJ2-2	-	TGTGCCAGCAGCTTTGTCCTGTCTCCTACCGGGGAGCTGTTTTTT	CASSFVLSPTGELFF
once	TRBV6-6	TRBJ1-2	-	TGTGCCAGCAGTTACGGGGAGAACTATGGCTACACCTTC	CASSYGENYGYTF
-	TRBV28	TRBJ2-3	-	TGTGCCAGCAGTTCCGGGGATTTGGGCACAGATACGCAGTATTTT	CASSSGDLGTDTQYF
few	TRBV12-3/TRBV12-4	TRBJ2-3	TRBD2	TGTGCCAGCAGTCAAGCGGGGTTGGCAGATACGCAGTATTTT	CASSQAGLADTQYF
many	TRBV5-1	TRBJ2-3	-	TGCGCCAGCAGCTTATACGACAGGTACTCCACAGATACGCAGTATTTT	CASSLYDRYSTDTQYF
few	TRBV18	TRBJ2-1	-	TGTGCCAGCTCACTGAGGACGGACAATGAGCAGTTCTTC	CASSLRTDNEQFF
-	TRBV20-1	TRBJ2-3	-	TGCAGTGCTAGAGAGGGCGGCCCCACAGATACGCAGTATTTT	CSAREGGPTDTQYF
few	TRBV6-6	TRBJ1-3	-	TGTGCCAGCGGAGGATCCTCTGGAAACACCATATATTTT	CASGGSSGNTIYF
-	TRBV6-2/TRBV6-3	TRBJ2-1	-	TGTGCCAGCAAGGCAGCAACCTACAATGAGCAGTTCTTC	CASKAATYNEQFF
few	TRBV4-2	TRBJ2-3	TRBD2	TGTGCCAGCAGCGGGGCGGGGGACCTCACAGATACGCAGTATTTT	CASSGAGDLTDTQYF
few	TRBV11-2	TRBJ2-1	TRBD2	TGTGCCAGCAGCTTAGCCGGCGCGGGGGGGTACAATGAGCAGTTCTTC	CASSLAGAGGYNEQFF